Below are 12 T cell receptor beta chains sequenced from a single sample in a study of patients and donors after allogeneic stem cell transplantation (dated by TCRdb to about 2020). Library construction relied on RT-PCR. The instrument was a NextSeq 550. TCRdb reprocessed the public reads (quality trimming at Q25 with fastp, clone calling with MiXCR) and kept in-frame beta chains. CDR3 protein sequences are deduplicated, and each keeps its most common genes and DNA. Recorded for this sample are about a million distinct CDR3 sequences; about a sixth of them occurred a single time. Together, the top ten hold around 5.5% of the sample. The specimen sequenced was blood, either unsorted or a sorted T cell fraction (not recorded which). The receptors shown here come from a human donor who was either an allogeneic HSCT recipient or a stem cell or donor lymphocyte infusion donor (not recorded which). It is not recorded whose cells these are; they may come from a transplant donor.

The chain has TRBV18 and TRBJ2-1, with TRBD2 matching over 13 bases. CDR3 length: 16 residues. Trimming cost V 3 bases and J 6 bases; bases outside gene matches: 5. Germline CDR1 KGHSH, CDR2 LQKENI. The CDR3 coding sequence is TGTGCCAGCTCACCGGTACTAGCGGGGGGGCCCAATGAGCAGTTCTTC. It specifies CASSPVLAGGPNEQFF.

The chain is built from TRBV5-4 and TRBJ1-1; 8 bases fit TRBD1. Trimming took 2 bases from V and 1 from J; bases not matched to a gene: 7. CDR1 and CDR2 from the germline V gene are SGHNT and YYREEE (reference sequence). The CDR3 has 16 residues. The CDR3 region is CASSFAGGGENTEAFF. As DNA, the CDR3 is TGTGCCAGCAGCTTTGCAGGGGGCGGAGAGAACACTGAAGCTTTCTTT.

The J gene is TRBJ2-5, the V gene TRBV10-2; D is undetermined. Germline V gene sequence: CDR1 WSHSY, CDR2 SAAADI. The CDR3 contains 13 residues. The V end lost 0 bases, the J end lost 7 bases, and 9 bases lay between the germline ends. CDR3: CASSESTKGTQYF. As DNA, the CDR3 is TGCGCCAGCAGTGAGTCAACAAAAGGGACCCAGTACTTC.

This clonotype was detected only a few times. This chain links TRBV6-5 with TRBJ2-4; D uncertain. The CDR3 spans 12 residues. CDR1 MNHEY and CDR2 SVGAGI come from the germline V gene. Trimming shortened V by 5 bases and J by 4 bases, and 6 bases separated the two germline ends. The CDR3 DNA sequence: TGTGCCAGCAGTCCTGAAAAAAACATTCAGTACTTC. It translates to CASSPEKNIQYF.

The chain combines TRBV2 with TRBJ1-5; no definite D call. Germline-derived CDR1 and CDR2 are SNHLY and FYNNEI. Trimming shortened V by 4 bases and J by 0 bases, and 10 bases separated the two germline ends. The CDR3 length is 15 residues. The CDR3 DNA reads as TGTGCCAGCAGTGTGGCAGAGTATAGCAATCAGCCCCAGCATTTT. Protein: CASSVAEYSNQPQHF.

V usage is TRBV30 and J usage is TRBJ1-3; D uncertain. There are 10 residues in the CDR3. The germline V and J ends were trimmed by 0 bases and 8 bases, with 2 bases remaining between them. CDR1 GTSNPN and CDR2 SVGIG come from the germline V gene (reference sequence). In DNA, the CDR3 is TGTGCCTGGAGTGTGGACACCATATATTTT. It encodes CAWSVDTIYF.

V is TRBV7-2 and J is TRBJ1-2; D might be TRBD1 (6 bases). Germline assignment: CDR1 SGHTA and CDR2 FQGNSA. This CDR3 region has 14 residues. V lost 4 bases, J lost 8 bases, and 17 bases lay in between. The CDR3 spells CASSSGGGQKGYTF. The CDR3 nucleotides read TGTGCCAGCAGCTCAGGCGGGGGGCAAAAGGGCTACACCTTC.

This chain uses TRBV9 with TRBJ2-1, with D maybe TRBD1 (6 bases). The length of the CDR3 is 13 residues. V lost 3 bases and J lost 15, with 19 bases in between. CDR1 and CDR2 (germline): SGDLS, YYNGEE. DNA for the CDR3: TGTGCCAGCAGCGAGGGTGGACAGTTTAATCTGTTCTTC. Its protein is CASSEGGQFNLFF.

The gene calls are TRBV6-1 and TRBJ2-7; D is unclear. V lost 6 bases and J lost 4, with 16 bases in between. Germline V gene data show CDR1 as MNHNS and CDR2 as SASEGT. This CDR3 contains 14 residues. Here the CDR3 reads CASRRGPTVYEQYF. The CDR3 DNA reads TGTGCCAGCAGGAGAGGACCGACTGTGTACGAGCAGTACTTC.

The chain links TRBV30 to TRBJ2-1; no clear D gene. Germline CDR1 is GTSNPN and CDR2 is SVGIG (reference sequence). The CDR3 contains 11 residues. V was trimmed by 4 bases and J by 12 bases, leaving 13 bases between them. CDR3: CAWIVDQGQFF. The DNA for the CDR3 is TGTGCCTGGATCGTAGATCAAGGGCAGTTCTTC.

The rearrangement joins TRBV9 to TRBJ2-5; the match to TRBD2 covers 12 bases. This CDR3 is 16 amino acids long. V lost 0 bases and J lost 4; bases outside the gene matches: 4. CDR1 SGDLS and CDR2 YYNGEE come from the germline V gene. Here the CDR3 reads CASSVDLAGGRETQYF. The CDR3 DNA is TGTGCCAGCAGCGTAGACCTAGCGGGGGGGCGAGAGACCCAGTACTTC.

This chain joins TRBV6-1 and TRBJ2-6; D not certain. The V end lost 7 bases, the J end lost 1 base, and 11 bases lay between the germline ends. Germline V gene lookup returns CDR1 MNHNS and CDR2 SASEGT. The CDR3 has 15 residues. The CDR3 DNA reads as TGTGCCAGCAAATTGGGCAGATCTGGGGCCAACGTCCTGACTTTC. Translating gives CASKLGRSGANVLTF.